This T cell receptor (beta chain) was captured by sequencing in a study of T-cell reconstitution after alpha-beta-depleted transplantation in children. TCRbeta library preparation incorporated unique molecular identifiers. One entry per CDR3 protein results from TCRdb running MiXCR on the PCR reads. The sample consists of approximately 400,000 distinct CDR3 sequences, approximately 10% of them appearing once. Germline loops: CDR1 SGHTA, CDR2 FQGTGA. This CDR3 spans 20 amino acids. J gave up 5 bases and V 5 bases, and 21 bases lay outside the gene matches. This sequence originates from a human donor who donated a stem cell graft to a child with acute myeloid leukemia. The specimen was PBMCs from the stem cell graft donor, collected from the stem cell graft. The rearrangement links TRBV7-3 to TRBJ1-6; TRBD1 matches 7 bases. CDR3 DNA sequence: TGTGCCAGCAGCGGCCCGACAGGGCTCCCCATACGCTCGGATAATTCACCCCTCCACTTT. Its protein product is CASSGPTGLPIRSDNSPLHF.